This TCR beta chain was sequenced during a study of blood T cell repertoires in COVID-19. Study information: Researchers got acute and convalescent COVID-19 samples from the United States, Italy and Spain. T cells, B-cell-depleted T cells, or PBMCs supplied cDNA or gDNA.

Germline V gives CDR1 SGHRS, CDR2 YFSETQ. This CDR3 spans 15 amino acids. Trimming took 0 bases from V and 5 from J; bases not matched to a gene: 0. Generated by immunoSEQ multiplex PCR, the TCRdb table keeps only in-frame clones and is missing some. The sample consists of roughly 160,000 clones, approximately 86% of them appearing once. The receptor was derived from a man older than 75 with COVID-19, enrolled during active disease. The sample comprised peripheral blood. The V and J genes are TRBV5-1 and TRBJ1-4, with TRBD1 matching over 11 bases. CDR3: CASSLGDRGNEKLFF. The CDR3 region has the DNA TGCGCCAGCAGCTTGGGGGACAGGGGGAATGAAAAACTGTTTTTT.